The T cell receptor (beta chain) described here comes from a study of blood T cell repertoires in COVID-19. The overall study: Samples representing acute and convalescent COVID-19 were sourced from the United States, Italy and Spain.

Measured with immunoSEQ multiplex PCR; TCRdb has only the in-frame clones, and not every one. Of approximately 200,000 clones listed, almost 90% are singletons. This clone was counted a single time. The CDR3 consists of 11 residues. J was trimmed by 8 bases and V by 1 base; bases with no gene match: 2. The germline gives CDR1 GTSNPN, CDR2 SVGIG (reference sequence). The sequencing input was peripheral blood. The rearrangement joins TRBV30 to TRBJ2-7; the match to TRBD1 covers 7 bases. The source of this sequence is a woman aged 55-70 years with acute or convalescent COVID-19. CDR3 DNA sequence: TGTGCCTGGAGTGGGGGACAGAAGCAGTACTTC. Protein product: CAWSGGQKQYF.